Shown below are 11 T cell receptor beta chains from a single sample sequenced in a study of molecular identifiers for immune sequencing clone quantification. In TCRdb, the PCR reads were re-called with MiXCR into one record per CDR3 protein. The table has around 470,000 distinct CDR3 sequences, roughly 25% seen once. Sequenced input: naive CD8+ T cells from blood, with Jurkat cell RNA spiked in. The subset is: FACS-sorted CD8+CD4-CCR7+CD45RA+ naive T cells. The receptors derive from a human donor in good health. Some libraries in this study had Jurkat cell RNA spiked in.

This clonotype was counted between two and nine times. The chain combines TRBV5-4 with TRBJ1-1; D remains ambiguous. V shed 1 base and J shed 1 base, with 5 bases lying between them. Germline values: CDR1 SGHNT, CDR2 YYREEE (reference sequence). The CDR3 loop spans 13 amino acids. CDR3 nucleotide sequence: TGTGCCAGCAGCTTGCCAAAGAACACTGAAGCTTTCTTT. Amino acid sequence: CASSLPKNTEAFF.

About this clonotype: A read error is possible here, since a much larger clone lies one base away. The rearrangement joins TRBV9 to TRBJ2-3; TRBD1 is a possible D gene (5 bases). Germline-derived CDR1 and CDR2 are SGDLS and YYNGEE. The CDR3 length is 13 residues. The CDR3: CASCVDDSLTQYF. The CDR3 DNA sequence: TGTGCCAGCTGCGTAGATGACAGCCTTACGCAGTATTTT.

V usage is TRBV12-3 or TRBV12-4 and J usage is TRBJ2-5; 8 bases are shared with TRBD2. Trimming removed 3 bases from V and 5 bases from J; junction bases left unmatched: 8. This CDR3 has 15 residues. CDR3 nucleotides: TGTGCCAGCAGTTTTAGGCGGGGGGACTCGGAGACCCAGTACTTC. Its protein is CASSFRRGDSETQYF.

This clonotype has a count of ten or more. The rearrangement uses TRBV13 and TRBJ2-5; weak D call: TRBD1 (6 bases). This CDR3 contains 15 residues. Germline V gives CDR1 PRHDT, CDR2 FYEKMQ (reference sequence). V was clipped by 4 bases and J by 9 bases, with 21 bases between them. Here the CDR3 reads CASSSTTGVTRPQYF. CDR3 nucleotide sequence: TGTGCCAGCAGCTCCACGACAGGAGTGACCCGGCCCCAGTACTTC.

Turning to this clonotype: A much larger clone differs from this one at a single base, so this may be a read error. Because it lacks the conserved phenylalanine or tryptophan at the end, this CDR3 is likely a read error. V is TRBV6-5 and J is TRBJ2-5; D is possibly TRBD1 or TRBD2 (5 bases each). Germline V gene data show CDR1 as MNHEY and CDR2 as SVGAGI. The V and J ends lost 0 bases and 1 base respectively, with 9 bases between them. The CDR3 totals 15 residues. The CDR3 DNA is TGTGCCAGCAGTTACTCGGTAGGGACCCAAGAGACCCAGTACCTC. Protein product: CASSYSVGTQETQYL.

This clonotype was observed at least ten times. The genes are TRBV7-3 and TRBJ2-2; D is undetermined. CDR1 is SGHTA, CDR2 FQGTGA, per germline. This CDR3 region has 13 residues. Trimming took off 5 bases at V and 6 bases at J, with 10 bases between the two ends. CDR3 amino acids: CASSPWGSGELFF. The DNA of the CDR3 is TGTGCCAGCAGCCCATGGGGATCCGGGGAGCTGTTTTTT. Full variable domain (remainder filled in from reference TRBV7-3 and TRBJ2-2): GAGVSQTPSNKVTEKGKYVELRCDPISGHTALYWYRQSLGQGPEFLIYFQGTGAADDSGLPNDRFFAVRPEGSVSTLKIQRTERGDSAVYLCASSPWGSGELFFGEGSRLTVL.

The chain is built from TRBV5-4 and TRBJ1-2; a weak D match, TRBD1 (6 bases). Germline V gives CDR1 SGHNT, CDR2 YYREEE (reference sequence). The CDR3 is 16 residues long. Trimming stripped 4 bases from V and 0 bases from J, with 16 bases between. The CDR3 protein is CASSRGRDKPNYGYTF. The DNA for the CDR3 is TGTGCCAGCAGCCGGGGAAGGGACAAACCTAACTATGGCTACACCTTC. The full variable domain, completed using reference TRBV5-4 and TRBJ1-2, is ETGVTQSPTHLIKTRGQQVTLRCSSQSGHNTVSWYQQALGQGPQFIFQYYREEENGRGNFPPRFSGLQFPNYSSELNVNALELDDSALYLCASSRGRDKPNYGYTFGSGTRLTVV.

This clonotype was seen at least ten times. The genes are TRBV3-1 and TRBJ2-4, with 9 bases matching TRBD2. The germline V gene has CDR1 LGHDT and CDR2 YNNKEL (reference sequence). Unmatched junction bases numbered 7, after V lost 2 bases and J lost 5 bases. This CDR3 has 16 amino acids. CDR3 amino acids: CASSQWRLAAENIQYF. The CDR3 nucleotides read TGTGCCAGCAGCCAATGGCGACTAGCGGCTGAAAACATTCAGTACTTC.

This chain links TRBV11-2 with TRBJ2-3; D ambiguous. Germline V gene data show CDR1 as SGHAT and CDR2 as FQNNGV. V was shortened by 3 bases and J by 6 bases, with 7 bases between the two germline ends. The CDR3 has 12 residues. The CDR3 region has the DNA TGTGCCAGCAGCTTGATGTTGGATACGCAGTATTTT. Residues: CASSLMLDTQYF.

This clonotype has only a few counts. This chain links TRBV7-9 with TRBJ2-1; 11 bases align to TRBD1. This CDR3 spans 15 amino acids. The ends lost 8 bases at V and 9 bases at J; junction bases unmatched: 12. Germline V gene sequence: CDR1 SEHNR, CDR2 FQNEAQ (reference sequence). This CDR3 is CASSPGQGAWTEQFF. In DNA, the CDR3 is TGTGCCAGCTCTCCAGGACAGGGGGCGTGGACTGAGCAGTTCTTC.

This clonotype appeared many times. The chain recombines TRBV29-1 with TRBJ1-5; D is unresolved. The ends were cut back, 4 bases at V and 0 bases at J, with 16 bases in the middle. The CDR3 is 16 residues long. Germline V lookup: CDR1 SQVTM, CDR2 ANQGSEA. DNA of the CDR3: TGCAGCGTTGTGTTAGTCGGCGATTATAGCAATCAGCCCCAGCATTTT. It translates to CSVVLVGDYSNQPQHF.